This T cell receptor (beta chain) was recorded in a study of CD8+CD57+ T cells in acquired aplastic anemia. In its sample, this clonotype was seen a few times. The use of genomic DNA as template underpinned the TCR beta VDJ and CDR3 profiling. TCRdb used MiXCR to reprocess the reads, holding one entry per CDR3 protein. This sample has 150,000 to 200,000 distinct CDR3 sequences, with 60% to 70% found just once. Trimming removed 4 bases at V and 4 bases at J, with 16 bases between. The CDR3 runs to 16 residues. The germline V gene has CDR1 KGHDR and CDR2 SFDVKD. Specimen: sorted CD4+, CD8+, or CD8+CD57+ T cells (not recorded which) from PBMCs. The chain uses TRBV24-1 and TRBJ1-5; maybe TRBD1 (5 bases). This sequence originates from a human donor in good health. The CDR3 nucleotides are TGTGCCACCAGTGACCCGCAGGGTAGTCCGAATCAGCCCCAGCATTTT. The encoded protein is CATSDPQGSPNQPQHF.